This T cell receptor (beta chain) was identified during a study of blood T cell repertoires in COVID-19. Authors' methods: Reference gene primer amplification gave estimated nucleated cell counts. Sequenced by immunoSEQ multiplex PCR; TCRdb stores in-frame clones only, minus some. The D gene and trimming were derived from the DNA, and the V and J assignments and clone size from that table. The table has around 300,000 clones, about nine tenths seen once. V shed 4 bases, J shed 5 bases, and the junction held 0 bases outside the gene matches. The CDR3 has 14 residues. CDR1 is SEHNR and CDR2 is FQNEAQ in the germline V gene (reference sequence).

The clonotype comes from a woman aged 40 to 50 who had recovered from COVID-19. Sequencing was carried out using PBMCs or T cells enriched from blood (not recorded which). The chain joins TRBV7-9 to TRBJ2-2; 11 positions agree with TRBD2. In DNA form, the CDR3 reads TGTGCCAGCAGCTGGACTAGCGGGACCGGGGAGCTGTTTTTT. Amino acids: CASSWTSGTGELFF.